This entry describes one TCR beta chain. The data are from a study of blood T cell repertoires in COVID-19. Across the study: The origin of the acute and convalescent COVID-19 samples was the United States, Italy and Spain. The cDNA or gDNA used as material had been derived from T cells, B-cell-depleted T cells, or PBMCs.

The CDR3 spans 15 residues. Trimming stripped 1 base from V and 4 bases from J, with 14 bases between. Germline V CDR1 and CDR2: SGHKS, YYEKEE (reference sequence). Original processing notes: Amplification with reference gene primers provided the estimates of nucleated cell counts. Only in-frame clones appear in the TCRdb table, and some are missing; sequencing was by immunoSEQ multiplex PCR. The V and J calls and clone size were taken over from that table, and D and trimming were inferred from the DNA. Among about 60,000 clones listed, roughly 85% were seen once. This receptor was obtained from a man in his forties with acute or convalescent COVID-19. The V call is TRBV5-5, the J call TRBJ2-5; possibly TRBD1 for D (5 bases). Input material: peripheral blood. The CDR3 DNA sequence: TGTGCCAGCAGCTTGTATCCAGCAGGGCCAGAGACCCAGTACTTC. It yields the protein CASSLYPAGPETQYF. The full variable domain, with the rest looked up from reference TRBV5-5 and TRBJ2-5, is DAGVTQSPTHLIKTRGQQVTLRCSPISGHKSVSWYQQVLGQGPQFIFQYYEKEERGRGNFPDRFSARQFPNYSSELNVNALLLGDSALYLCASSLYPAGPETQYFGPGTRLLVL.